Following are 25 T cell receptor beta chains from one sample sequenced in a study of regulatory T cells in long-lasting Graves disease. Indicated time point: newly diagnosed GD, antithyroid drugs for less than 3 months. Construction of the TCR library relied on RNA isolated from PBMCs. CDR3 regions were amplified by Arm-PCR using iRepertoire HTBI primers to build TCR beta libraries. TCRdb called the multiplex PCR reads again in MiXCR, with one record for every CDR3 protein. The repertoire includes approximately 230,000 distinct CDR3 sequences, around 20% of them detected once, and roughly a fifth sits in the top ten. The input for sequencing was peripheral blood mononuclear cells (PBMCs), taken at new diagnosis, from a patient treated with antithyroid drugs. These receptors all stem from a female donor with Graves disease.

V usage is TRBV11-2 and J usage is TRBJ2-4, with D perhaps TRBD1 (6 bases). Germline assignment: CDR1 SGHAT and CDR2 FQNNGV. This CDR3 is built from 17 residues. The V gene lost 1 base and the J gene lost 0 bases, with 13 bases spanning the gap. The CDR3 reads CASSLVAMTGAKNIQYF. In DNA, the CDR3 is TGTGCCAGCAGCTTAGTTGCCATGACAGGAGCCAAAAACATTCAGTACTTC. Filled out from reference TRBV11-2 and TRBJ2-4, the complete variable domain reads EAGVAQSPRYKIIEKRQSVAFWCNPISGHATLYWYQQILGQGPKLLIQFQNNGVVDDSQLPKDRFSAERLKGVDSTLKIQPAKLEDSAVYLCASSLVAMTGAKNIQYFGAGTRLSVL.

The V gene is TRBV20-1, the J gene TRBJ1-1; possible D gene TRBD1, 6 bases. Germline CDR1 is DFQATT and CDR2 is SNEGSKA (reference sequence). This CDR3 comprises 15 residues. V lost 0 bases, J lost 3 bases, and 14 bases lay in between. The CDR3 spells CSARDHRAADTEAFF. As DNA, the CDR3 is TGCAGTGCTAGAGACCACAGGGCAGCAGACACTGAAGCTTTCTTT.

The table lists this clonotype with many counts. The rearrangement uses TRBV11-3 and TRBJ2-5, with TRBD2 matching over 14 bases. The germline CDR1 and CDR2 sequences are SGHNT and YENEEA. V lost 7 bases to trimming and J lost 4 bases; unmatched junction nucleotides: 8. CDR3 size: 16 residues. The CDR3 region has the DNA TGTGCCAGCACCTCGACTAGCGGGAGGGTTAGAGAGACCCAGTACTTC. Protein product: CASTSTSGRVRETQYF. Supplemented by reference TRBV11-3 and TRBJ2-5, the full variable domain reads EAGVVQSPRYKIIEKKQPVAFWCNPISGHNTLYWYLQNLGQGPELLIRYENEEAVDDSQLPKDRFSAERLKGVDSTLKIQPAELGDSAVYLCASTSTSGRVRETQYFGPGTRLLVL.

In its sample, this clonotype was seen many times. The chain recombines TRBV28 with TRBJ2-3; possibly TRBD1 for D (5 bases). V shed 7 bases and J shed 1 base, with 18 bases lying between them. CDR3 length: 16 amino acids. The germline CDR1 and CDR2 sequences are MDHEN and SYDVKM. As DNA, the CDR3 is TGTGCCAGCACCCTCTTAGGGGCCCAGGGCACAGATACGCAGTATTTT. Amino acid sequence: CASTLLGAQGTDTQYF.

This clonotype was counted ten times or more. The chain has TRBV7-9 and TRBJ2-7; D is possibly TRBD2 (6 bases). The CDR3 runs 15 residues. Trimming removed 7 bases at V and 6 bases at J, with 22 bases between. CDR1 is SEHNR and CDR2 is FQNEAQ in the germline V gene (reference sequence). CDR3 sequence: CASTKMTSAVSEQYF. The CDR3 DNA is TGTGCCAGCACCAAAATGACTAGTGCCGTTTCCGAGCAGTACTTC.

This clonotype was observed at least ten times. The rearrangement uses TRBV4-3 and TRBJ2-2, with 12 bases lining up with TRBD2. V lost 7 bases to trimming and J lost 5 bases; unmatched junction nucleotides: 8. The germline V gene encodes CDR1 LGHNA and CDR2 YSLEER. The CDR3 runs 16 residues. The CDR3 sequence is CASTMTSGSGTGELFF. CDR3 nucleotide sequence: TGCGCCAGCACCATGACTAGCGGGAGTGGGACCGGGGAGCTGTTTTTT.

This clonotype was found many times. J is TRBJ2-5 and V is TRBV11-3; D remains ambiguous. The ends were cut back, 5 bases at V and 2 bases at J, with 18 bases in the middle. Per germline, CDR1 SGHNT and CDR2 YENEEA. The CDR3 covers 16 residues. Here the CDR3 reads CASSTPIGSSQETQYF. The CDR3 nucleotides read TGTGCCAGCAGCACACCGATCGGGTCCAGTCAAGAGACCCAGTACTTC.

The V and J genes are TRBV29-1 and TRBJ2-7, with 10 bases lining up with TRBD2. This CDR3 spans 13 amino acids. CDR1 is SQVTM, CDR2 ANQGSEA, per germline. V gave up 4 bases and J gave up 0 bases; unmatched junction bases: 0. The CDR3 DNA reads TGCAGCGTTGGGACTAGCGGCTCCTACGAGCAGTACTTC. Residues: CSVGTSGSYEQYF.

In this sample, this clonotype turned up many times. The chain uses TRBV9 and TRBJ2-1; 8 nucleotides line up with TRBD1. With 0 bases clipped from V and 4 bases from J, the junction kept 3 bases outside the gene matches. The CDR3 runs 15 residues. The germline V gene has CDR1 SGDLS and CDR2 YYNGEE. Written as DNA, the CDR3 is TGTGCCAGCAGCGTAGAGGACAGGGCGTACAATGAGCAGTTCTTC. Translated, it gives CASSVEDRAYNEQFF. Combining the CDR3 with reference TRBV9 and TRBJ2-1 gives the whole variable domain DSGVTQTPKHLITATGQRVTLRCSPRSGDLSVYWYQQSLDQGLQFLIQYYNGEERAKGNILERFSAQQFPDLHSELNLSSLELGDSALYFCASSVEDRAYNEQFFGPGTRLTVL.

Many counts were recorded for this clonotype. The chain carries TRBV7-8 and TRBJ1-2; 11 nucleotides align to TRBD1. The CDR3 has 15 residues. V shed 1 base, J shed 4 bases, and the junction held 2 bases outside the gene matches. Per the germline V gene, CDR1 is SGHVS and CDR2 is FQNEAQ. CDR3 residues: CASSLGGQGVYGYTF. The CDR3 coding sequence is TGTGCCAGCAGCTTAGGGGGACAGGGGGTCTATGGCTACACCTTC.

Ten or more counts support this clonotype. The chain links TRBV6-1 to TRBJ2-3; D call uncertain. The V and J ends lost 4 bases and 0 bases respectively, with 14 bases between them. The V gene's germline CDR1 is MNHNS and CDR2 SASEGT. The CDR3 runs to 16 residues. CDR3 DNA: TGTGCCAGCAGTGCTGCCACTACCTCTAGCACAGATACGCAGTATTTT. Protein sequence: CASSAATTSSTDTQYF.

Many counts were recorded for this clonotype. The chain has TRBV18 and TRBJ2-3, with D possibly called TRBD1 or TRBD2 (6 bases each). Germline lookup yields CDR1 KGHSH and CDR2 LQKENI. Trimming removed 2 bases from V and 5 bases from J, with 14 bases in between. The CDR3 has 15 residues. CDR3 DNA sequence: TGTGCCAGCTCACCATATGGGGGGCGCGAAGATACGCAGTATTTT. Translated: CASSPYGGREDTQYF.

This clonotype has a count of ten or more. The CDR3 sequence: CASRRTGDEKLFF. The CDR3 region has the DNA TGTGCCAGCAGGAGGACAGGTGATGAAAAACTGTTTTTT. V gene TRBV6-1 combines with J gene TRBJ1-4; 7 bases line up with TRBD1. The germline CDR1 and CDR2 sequences are MNHNS and SASEGT. J was trimmed by 6 bases and V by 6 bases; bases with no gene match: 4. This CDR3 has 13 amino acids.

This clonotype was observed many times. The chain is built from TRBV6-1 and TRBJ1-5, with D perhaps TRBD1 (5 bases). CDR1 MNHNS and CDR2 SASEGT come from the germline V gene. The CDR3 is 15 residues long. V lost 6 bases to trimming and J lost 0 bases, with 12 bases between them. CDR3: CASRDILGSNQPQHF. CDR3 nucleotide sequence: TGTGCCAGCAGGGACATTCTGGGTAGCAATCAGCCCCAGCATTTT.

This clonotype appeared many times. V gene TRBV12-3 or TRBV12-4 combines with J gene TRBJ1-5; D might be TRBD1 (6 bases). The CDR3 runs to 18 residues. Trimming pared 3 bases from V and 0 bases from J, leaving 18 bases between. The DNA of the CDR3 is TGTGCCAGCAGTTTGGGGTTGACAGGCATCAATAGCAATCAGCCCCAGCATTTT. It encodes CASSLGLTGINSNQPQHF.

This clonotype was counted only a few times. The junction does not match germline at one end; this may be a read error. The chain employs TRBV7-2 and TRBJ1-4; maybe TRBD1 (5 bases). The germline V gene encodes CDR1 SGHTA and CDR2 FQGNSA. The CDR3 contains 15 residues. The CDR3 reads CASGLSQGKNEKLFF. The CDR3, as DNA: TGTGCCAGCGGCTTATCGCAGGGAAAAAATGAAAAACTGTTTTTT.

The V and J genes are TRBV2 and TRBJ2-5; tentatively, D is TRBD1 (6 bases). The tail of the sequence fits TRBJ2-1 better, so the J call may be wrong. This CDR3 has 12 residues. Per germline, CDR1 SNHLY and CDR2 FYNNEI. The CDR3 DNA sequence: TGTGCCAGCAAGGGGGTATGGGGACGTCAGTTCTTC. It codes for CASKGVWGRQFF.

This clonotype was found many times. The chain employs TRBV28 and TRBJ2-7; possibly TRBD2 for D (7 bases). Germline V lookup: CDR1 MDHEN, CDR2 SYDVKM. This CDR3 has 15 amino acids. V shed 3 bases and J shed 0 bases, with 12 bases lying between them. The CDR3 nucleotides read TGTGCCAGCAGTTTCGCGGGGGCACACTCCTACGAGCAGTACTTC. Translation gives CASSFAGAHSYEQYF.

Many counts were recorded for this clonotype. The gene calls are TRBV7-2 and TRBJ1-2; D is ambiguous. CDR1 and CDR2 (germline): SGHTA, FQGNSA. This CDR3 is built from 13 residues. The ends were cut back, 1 base at V and 8 bases at J, with 11 bases in the middle. CDR3 DNA sequence: TGTGCCAGCAGCTTAGGTGGCGTGAGCGGCTACACCTTC. The encoded protein is CASSLGGVSGYTF.

This chain connects TRBV20-1 to TRBJ1-2, with D unresolved. Trimming took off 0 bases at V and 1 base at J, with 18 bases between the two ends. From germline, CDR1 is DFQATT and CDR2 SNEGSKA (reference sequence). The CDR3 runs to 17 residues. CDR3 protein: CSARETGPGPHNYGYTF. As DNA, the CDR3 is TGCAGTGCTAGAGAAACCGGACCCGGACCGCATAACTATGGCTACACCTTC.

This clonotype was recorded many times. The gene calls are TRBV3-1 and TRBJ1-2; D perhaps matches TRBD1 (6 bases). CDR1 is LGHDT and CDR2 is YNNKEL in the germline V gene (reference sequence). This CDR3 spans 13 amino acids. Trimming removed 2 bases at V and 6 bases at J, with 10 bases between. The CDR3 here is CASSQQGTDGYTF. CDR3 DNA: TGTGCCAGCAGCCAACAGGGGACGGATGGCTACACCTTC.

At least ten counts were recorded for this clonotype. The gene calls are TRBV20-1 and TRBJ2-7; D is undetermined. CDR3 length equals 13 residues. Deletions cut 1 base from V and 3 bases from J, with 10 bases between. Germline V gene data show CDR1 as DFQATT and CDR2 as SNEGSKA (reference sequence). The CDR3 nucleotides read TGCAGTGCTAGAGGAGGACCCGACTACGAGCAGTACTTC. Translating it yields CSARGGPDYEQYF.

This clonotype came up many times. The chain links TRBV12-3 or TRBV12-4 to TRBJ1-4; no firm D call. This CDR3 region has 14 residues. Deletions cut 1 base from V and 6 bases from J, with 9 bases between. The CDR3 DNA reads as TGTGCCAGCAGTTTAGGGTTTAAGGATGAAAAACTGTTTTTT. Its translation is CASSLGFKDEKLFF.

This clonotype was detected ten times or more. J is TRBJ1-2 and V is TRBV2; D is unclear. With 5 bases removed from V and 13 bases from J, the gap between germline ends came to 11 bases. The germline V gene encodes CDR1 SNHLY and CDR2 FYNNEI. The CDR3 is 10 residues long. Here the CDR3 reads CASSQNRPTF. The CDR3 DNA follows: TGTGCCAGCAGTCAGAACCGCCCCACCTTC.

This clonotype has a count of ten or more. This chain joins TRBV6-1 and TRBJ2-3, with 8 bases fitting TRBD2. This CDR3 comprises 15 residues. V was clipped by 7 bases and J by 5 bases; unmatched bases: 11. The germline gives CDR1 MNHNS, CDR2 SASEGT. CDR3 coding DNA: TGTGCCAGCACCCGAAGCGGGAGCGACGGAGATACGCAGTATTTT. Amino acid sequence: CASTRSGSDGDTQYF.